This TCR beta chain was identified during a study of long-term antiretroviral therapy in people with HIV. Assay version v3.0 of immunoSEQ was used, and it was run at survey level. The repertoire was sequenced with immunoSEQ multiplex PCR; TCRdb's copy has only in-frame clones and lacks some. Of 20,000 to 25,000 clones listed, about four fifths were seen once; the top ten hold approximately 5%. The germline V and J ends were trimmed by 0 bases and 2 bases, with 12 bases remaining between them. This CDR3 is 15 amino acids long. The V gene's germline CDR1 is GTSNPN and CDR2 SVGIG (reference sequence). The sequences come from unsorted PBMCs, collected 0.2 years after starting antiretroviral therapy. The rearrangement links TRBV30 to TRBJ2-3; D possibly matches TRBD1 or TRBD2 (5 bases each). The receptor was derived from a woman aged 25 to 39 with HIV. In nucleotides, the CDR3 is TGTGCCTGGAGTGTACTAGGGGCCAACACAGATACGCAGTATTTT. Translated, it gives CAWSVLGANTDTQYF.